This TCR beta chain was captured by sequencing in a study of cytomegalovirus exposure and HLA in healthy donors (dated by TCRdb to the late 2010s). A note on the overall study: An earlier analysis of fewer than 750 of the donors reported under 300 Gb of sequence data and 117 million unique TCR beta sequences obtained from roughly 170 million T cells. Both class I and class II loci were covered by HLA typing, at four-digit resolution. All discovery cohort repertoires had been generated using a single sequencing platform. A later genetic analysis used genome-wide SNP genotypes for about 65% of the roughly 670 donors, treating that subset as a discovery cohort. Along with the roughly 700-subject first cohort, a separate validation cohort of about 110 different subjects was used. The study was designed to test whether signatures of past pathogen exposure could be identified by cataloging public T cell receptors. To predict cytomegalovirus infection status, the study brought together high-throughput TCR immunosequencing, statistical association of individual TCRs with disease status, and machine learning. To study patterns of TCR occurrence, a later analysis re-analyzed previously published TCR beta repertoires from several hundred donors and added high-resolution HLA genotyping. Several DR-DQ haplotypes were treated as single units for association and clustering because of strong linkage in the cohort. Typing coverage varied by locus: 629-630 donors for A, B, C, DRB1 and DQB1; roughly 520 for DQA1; around 570 for DPA1; approximately 470 for DPB1. An earlier analysis of 587 of the donors used high-throughput TCR beta sequencing to judge whether each TCR beta V gene segment behaved as functional or pseudogenic. The study used immunosequencing to profile the T cell repertoires of 600 to 850 subjects and linked those repertoires to cytomegalovirus serostatus. Among the roughly 400 genotyped donors, about 83% belonged to the genetic ancestry cluster associated with self-reported Caucasian donors. The later analysis used no new phenotypic data to find candidate immune exposures, relying instead on TCR beta sequences and their occurrence across donors. Among around 400 genotyped donors of the cohort, an average of approximately 220,000 unique TCR beta nucleotide sequences was sequenced per donor, of which about 20% were non-productive. Donor age, sex, ethnicity and CMV serostatus were collected together with the repertoire data. An early release covering over 500 HLA-typed donors comprised 250 to 350 gigabases of sequencing data and some 79 million unique TCR sequences. What the research found in general, with its limitations: Correlated functional status among segregating V segments might reflect linkage disequilibrium, but an unknown experimental factor could not be ruled out. In vitro tests confirmed that a few of the cytomegalovirus-associated TCR beta chains recognize cytomegalovirus antigens. The classifier was reported to diagnose cytomegalovirus status with high specificity and sensitivity in both the original cohort and the validation cohort. A later analysis associated some 17,000 TCR beta sequences with specific HLA alleles at a false discovery rate of 0.05. Sequencing depth was assumed to be roughly uniform across donors in the presence/absence analyses, though that assumption may not hold. A cluster of highly shared sequence variants was judged likely to represent a technical artifact of the sequencing pipeline. The 87-base-pair reads could not distinguish some IMGT-functional V segments, including TRBV6-2 and TRBV6-3, so those segments were excluded. A further reported finding was that TCR beta sequences accurately predicted the HLA-A and HLA-B alleles for most subjects in the first cohort. The study gave a list of 150 to 200 TCR beta chains associated with cytomegalovirus. This cohort had only TCR beta chains sequenced, and the lack of alpha or paired-chain data limited which features could be detected. Because HLA typing was unavailable for some donors at each locus, only the typed subset was used in association tests. In a later genetic analysis, fewer N-insertions in productive TCRs were reported among donors in an Asian-associated ancestry cluster than the roughly 700-donor mean. In a later analysis, several top co-occurrence clusters were reported to appear linked to parvovirus B19, influenza, CMV and Epstein-Barr virus. Most TCR sequences were seen in very few donors, while some public TCRs were found in many individuals. The authors suggested that the approach could potentially be extended to other disease states and immunological phenotypes. Broadly in line with IMGT annotations, most TCR beta V segments showed up in productive rearrangements about 87% or about 30% of the time in an earlier analysis of approximately 600 of the donors. Because counts were too low, 15 or so rarely observed V segments, including chromosome 9 orphons, were excluded from the earlier analysis of 587 of the donors. Immune exposure information for the cohort was limited to CMV serostatus. Compared with equally common non-associated chains, HLA-associated TCR beta chains in a later analysis were more clonally expanded and had lower generation probabilities. According to a later analysis, TCR association rates differed among HLA loci, with DRB1 alleles showing the most associated TCRs and HLA-C alleles showing the fewest. Most CMV-associated TCR beta chains appeared to be HLA-restricted in a later analysis, and the HLA associations seemed to be driven largely by CMV exposure. In a later genetic analysis, a missense DCLRE1C variant was associated with V-gene and J-gene trimming of TCR beta chains, and the association was replicated in an independent cohort. Assigning TCR associations to individual alleles was difficult when HLA alleles, especially DR and DQ, strongly co-occurred.

The CDR3 goes from the cysteine to the phenylalanine over 13 residues. Kept here is only the CDR3 DNA, which spans 39 bases and is read in frame from base 1. Deletion took 3 bases off V and 2 bases off J, with a span of 8 bases between the germline ends. Taken from the germline V gene, the CDR1 and CDR2 loops are SGHRS and YFSETQ. The library came from the immunoSEQ multiplex PCR assay. For the multiplex PCR, a mixture combining 60 forward primers for TCR Vbeta segments and 13 reverse primers for TCR Jbeta segments was used. A multiplex PCR assay on genomic DNA amplified the CDR3 region of rearranged TCR beta genes. The amplified TCR beta libraries were sequenced on the Illumina HiSeq System as 87-base-pair reads. From the authors' description of their analysis: Across the 500 to 750 repertoires, a later analysis counted 80 million or so unique TCR beta chains, some 11 million of which were shared by at least two donors. A nearest-neighbor algorithm error-corrected the raw reads and collapsed the reads into unique sequences, merging closely related sequences to remove PCR and sequencing errors. CDR3 sequences were aligned to IMGT reference sequences to assign V, D and J gene segments. For a sequence to be retained, a match of at least six nucleotides to both a V gene segment and a J gene segment was required. A rearrangement was called productive if the CDR3 had no stop codons and remained in frame with V and J, and every other rearrangement was called non-productive. Following IMGT convention, CDR3 was defined as the stretch from the second conserved V-encoded cysteine up to the conserved J-encoded phenylalanine. The earlier analysis of approximately 590 of the donors excluded any sequence lacking an unambiguous match to a single V gene segment. In an earlier analysis of 450 to 700 of the donors, V segments were called functional above 56.7% productive rearrangements and were called segregating when the between-donor standard deviation exceeded 5%. To diagnose cytomegalovirus status from the catalog of TCR beta chain sequences, a statistical classification framework was built. In a later analysis, V and J genes were assigned by comparing TCR nucleotide sequences against IMGT/GENE-DB human TR gene sequences. Using the TCRdist pipeline, a later analysis assigned CDR3 sequences along with most-parsimonious VDJ recombination scenarios. In a later analysis, each TCR beta chain was defined by its CDR3 amino acid sequence together with its V-gene family, and reads without a unique V-gene family were excluded. As a way to deal with suspected cross-contamination and a sequencing artifact, a later analysis dropped approximately 570 nucleotide sequences that were highly shared and had low generation probability. For each public chain, a later analysis derived a clonal expansion index from normalized ranks of inferred template counts within each repertoire. A later analysis computed generation probabilities with a VDJ recombination model fitted to out-of-frame rearrangements, and checked the results against IGoR. A later analysis scored TCR-TCR, TCR-HLA and TCR-CMV co-occurrence with hypergeometric tests, applying a repertoire-size bias correction to TCR pairs. In a later analysis, false discovery rates were estimated by permuting HLA or CMV assignments 20 times. A later analysis grouped co-occurring TCRs with DBSCAN, adding TCRdist sequence similarity when clustering within HLA-allele-positive subsets. For co-occurrence clustering, repertoires with fewer than 30,000 or more than 120,000 public chains were excluded, along with about five repertoires with anomalous nucleotide sharing. TCRdb limited this immuneACCESS table to in-frame rearrangements with V and J called. A share of clones is missing; checked studies link under half to unresolved V genes, and the rest is unexplained. D and trimming were read from the DNA, whereas the V and J calls and clone size are those reported in that table. This sample lists around 150,000 clones; 65% to 80% were detected once. Under 3% of the sample rests with the top ten.

In total, just over 650 healthy bone marrow donors made up the cohort. Cohort members were all nominally healthy when sampled, although unrecorded immune exposures were likely present. The donor was CMV seropositive and was included in the group of approximately 310 seropositive cohort members. A peripheral blood sample was provided by each donor, and peripheral blood mononuclear cells were used for TCR beta sequencing. The Qiagen DNeasy Blood Extraction Kit was used to extract genomic DNA from the blood cell samples. In the case of this clone: This clone's antigen is unknown. No qualities accompany the bases; no much larger clone lies one base away.

Specimen: PBMCs. The TCR originated in a woman between 45 and 65 years old in good health and CMV-seropositive. The chain is encoded by TRBV5-1 joined to TRBJ2-5, with TRBD1 tentatively as D gene (6 bases match). The sequence in DNA is TGCGCCAGCAGCTCACAGGGACAAGAGACCCAGTACTTC. The translation is CASSSQGQETQYF.